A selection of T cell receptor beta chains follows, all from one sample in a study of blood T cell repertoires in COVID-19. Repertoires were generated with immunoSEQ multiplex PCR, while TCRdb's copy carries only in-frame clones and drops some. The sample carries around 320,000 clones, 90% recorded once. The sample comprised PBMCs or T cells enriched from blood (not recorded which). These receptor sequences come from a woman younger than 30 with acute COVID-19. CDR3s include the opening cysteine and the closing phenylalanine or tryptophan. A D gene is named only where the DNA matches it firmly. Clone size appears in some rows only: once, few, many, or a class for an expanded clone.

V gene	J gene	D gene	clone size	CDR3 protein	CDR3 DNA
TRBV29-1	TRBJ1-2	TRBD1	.	CSVGTGDGYGYTF	TGCAGCGTTGGGACAGGGGATGGCTATGGCTACACCTTC
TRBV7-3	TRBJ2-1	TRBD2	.	CASGGGTSGSSYNEQFF	TGTGCCAGCGGAGGCGGGACTAGCGGGAGCTCCTACAATGAGCAGTTCTTC
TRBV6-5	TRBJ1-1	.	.	CASSYLAGEGAFF	TGTGCCAGTAGTTACTTGGCGGGGGAAGGGGCTTTCTTT
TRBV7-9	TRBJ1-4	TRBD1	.	CASSLTGASEKLFF	TGTGCCAGCAGCTTAACAGGGGCGAGTGAAAAACTGTTTTTT
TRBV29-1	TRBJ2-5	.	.	CSVEGSGGGTQYF	TGCAGCGTTGAAGGGTCAGGAGGTGGGACCCAGTACTTC
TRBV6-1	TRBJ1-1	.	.	CASSEDRDTEAFF	TGTGCCAGCAGTGAAGACAGGGACACTGAAGCTTTCTTT
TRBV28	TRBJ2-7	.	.	CASSFLLPAYEQYF	TGTGCCAGCAGTTTCCTACTCCCCGCCTACGAGCAGTACTTC
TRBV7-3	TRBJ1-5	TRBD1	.	CASSLIPGQGPNQPQHF	TGTGCCAGCAGCCTAATTCCGGGACAGGGGCCTAATCAGCCCCAGCATTTT
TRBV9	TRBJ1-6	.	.	CASSVGPVGDSPLHF	TGTGCCAGCAGCGTAGGACCAGTAGGAGATTCACCCCTCCACTTT
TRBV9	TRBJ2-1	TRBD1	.	CASSPAGTGGYNEQFF	TGTGCCAGCAGCCCAGCCGGGACAGGGGGGTACAATGAGCAGTTCTTC
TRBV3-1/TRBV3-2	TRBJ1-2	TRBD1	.	CASSPSVQGAYGYTF	TGTGCCAGCAGCCCCAGTGTCCAGGGGGCCTATGGCTACACCTTC
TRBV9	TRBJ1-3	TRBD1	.	CASSVDVVSGTGYFAGNTIYF	TGTGCCAGCAGCGTAGATGTGGTGTCCGGGACAGGGTATTTCGCTGGAAACACCATATATTTT
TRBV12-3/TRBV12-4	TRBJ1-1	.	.	CASSLTGPTEAFF	TGTGCCAGCAGTTTAACAGGTCCCACTGAAGCTTTCTTT
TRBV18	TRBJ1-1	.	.	CASSPQGPMNTEAFF	TGTGCCAGCTCGCCTCAGGGGCCCATGAACACTGAAGCTTTCTTT
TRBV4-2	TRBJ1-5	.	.	CASSQEPVEPQPQHF	TGTGCCAGCAGCCAAGAACCGGTAGAGCCTCAGCCCCAGCATTTT
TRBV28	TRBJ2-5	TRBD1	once	CASSPPRTGEQETQYF	TGTGCCAGCAGCCCACCTCGGACAGGGGAGCAAGAGACCCAGTACTTC
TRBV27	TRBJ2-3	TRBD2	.	CASRLAGAGTDTQYF	TGTGCCAGCAGATTAGCGGGAGCGGGGACAGATACGCAGTATTTT
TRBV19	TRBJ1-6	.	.	CASIEQGGRPHYSPLHF	TGTGCCAGTATAGAACAAGGAGGCAGGCCCCATTATTCACCCCTCCACTTT
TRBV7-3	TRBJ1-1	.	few	CASSLTAGVGTEAFF	TGTGCCAGCAGCTTAACGGCAGGGGTCGGCACTGAAGCTTTCTTT
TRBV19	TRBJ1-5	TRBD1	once	CASKGLDRGTQPQHF	TGTGCCAGTAAGGGACTGGACAGGGGAACTCAGCCCCAGCATTTT
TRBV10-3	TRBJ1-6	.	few	CAISETRDSTSPLHF	TGTGCCATCAGTGAGACCAGGGATTCTACTTCACCCCTCCACTTT
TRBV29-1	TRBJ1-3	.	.	CSVEARSGAGNTIYF	TGCAGCGTTGAAGCCCGTTCAGGGGCTGGAAACACCATATATTTT
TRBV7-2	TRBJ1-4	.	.	CASSSRLYSGAEKLFF	TGTGCCAGCAGCTCCCGCCTGTACAGTGGGGCTGAAAAACTGTTTTTT